This T cell receptor (beta chain) was retrieved from a study of blood T cell repertoires in COVID-19. Study details: Both acute and convalescent COVID-19 samples were obtained from the United States, Italy and Spain. From T cells, B-cell-depleted T cells, or PBMCs came the material, which was cDNA or gDNA.

As handled by the study authors: Amplification with reference gene primers provided the estimates of nucleated cell counts. The assay was immunoSEQ multiplex PCR, and TCRdb's table has in-frame clones only and misses some. The D gene and trimming were derived from the DNA, and the V and J assignments and clone size from that table. The sample includes about 250,000 clones, approximately 80% seen only once; the top ten take around 3.6%. In its sample, this clone was seen once. The CDR3 runs to 15 residues. Germline CDR1 is LNHDA and CDR2 is SQIVND (reference sequence). V dropped 3 bases and J dropped 5; count of bases not matched to a gene: 8.

The sequence derives from a woman aged 40 to 50 with active or convalescent COVID-19. The J gene is TRBJ2-5, the V gene TRBV19, with 8 bases fitting TRBD1. The sequenced sample consisted of peripheral blood. The CDR3 sequence: CASSIQGQDGETQYF. The CDR3 coding sequence is TGTGCCAGTAGTATTCAGGGACAGGATGGCGAGACCCAGTACTTC.